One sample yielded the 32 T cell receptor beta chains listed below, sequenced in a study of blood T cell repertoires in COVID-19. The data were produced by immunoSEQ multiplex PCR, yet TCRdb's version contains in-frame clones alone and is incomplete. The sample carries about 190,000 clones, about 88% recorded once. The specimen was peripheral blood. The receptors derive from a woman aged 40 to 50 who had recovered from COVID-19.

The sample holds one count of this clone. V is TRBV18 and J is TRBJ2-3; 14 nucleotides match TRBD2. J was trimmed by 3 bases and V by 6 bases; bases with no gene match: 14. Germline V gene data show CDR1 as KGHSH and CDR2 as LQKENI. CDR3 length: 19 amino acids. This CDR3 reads CASSPTSGRAIVLTDTQYF. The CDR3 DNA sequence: TGTGCCAGCTCGCCGACTAGCGGGAGGGCCATTGTTCTTACAGATACGCAGTATTTT. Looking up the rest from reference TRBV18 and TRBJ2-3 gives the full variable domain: NAGVMQNPRHLVRRRGQEARLRCSPMKGHSHVYWYRQLPEEGLKFMVYLQKENIIDESGMPKERFSAEFPKEGPSILRIQQVVRGDSAAYFCASSPTSGRAIVLTDTQYFGPGTRLTVL.

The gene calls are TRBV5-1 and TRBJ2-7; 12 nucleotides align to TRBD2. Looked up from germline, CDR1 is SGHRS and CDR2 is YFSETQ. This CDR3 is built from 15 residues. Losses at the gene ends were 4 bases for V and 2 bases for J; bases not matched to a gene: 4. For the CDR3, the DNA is TGCGCCAGCAGCCCCAGGACTAGCGGGGCCTACGAGCAGTACTTC. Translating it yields CASSPRTSGAYEQYF.

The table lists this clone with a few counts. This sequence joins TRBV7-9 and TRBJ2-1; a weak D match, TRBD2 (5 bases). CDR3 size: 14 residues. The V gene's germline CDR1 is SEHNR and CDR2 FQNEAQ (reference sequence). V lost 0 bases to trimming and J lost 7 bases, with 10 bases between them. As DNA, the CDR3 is TGTGCCAGCAGCTTAGCTCGGGAAGGGAATGAGCAGTTCTTC. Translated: CASSLAREGNEQFF.

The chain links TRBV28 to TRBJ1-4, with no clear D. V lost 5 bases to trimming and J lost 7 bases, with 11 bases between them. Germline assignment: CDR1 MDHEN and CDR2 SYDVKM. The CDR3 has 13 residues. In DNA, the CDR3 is TGTGCCAGCAGTCTGCGGGAGCCTGAAAAACTGTTTTTT. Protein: CASSLREPEKLFF.

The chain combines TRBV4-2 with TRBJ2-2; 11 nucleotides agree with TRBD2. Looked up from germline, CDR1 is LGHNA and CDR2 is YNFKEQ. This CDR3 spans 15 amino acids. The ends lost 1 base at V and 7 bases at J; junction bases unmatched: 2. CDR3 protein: CASSQGLAGSGELFF. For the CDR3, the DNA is TGTGCCAGCAGCCAAGGACTAGCGGGAAGCGGGGAGCTGTTTTTT.

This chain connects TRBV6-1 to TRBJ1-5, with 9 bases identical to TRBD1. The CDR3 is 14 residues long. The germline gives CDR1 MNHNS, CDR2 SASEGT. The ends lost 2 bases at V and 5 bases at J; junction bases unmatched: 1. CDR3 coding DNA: TGTGCCAGCAGTGAAAGGACAGGGGATCAGCCCCAGCATTTT. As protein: CASSERTGDQPQHF.

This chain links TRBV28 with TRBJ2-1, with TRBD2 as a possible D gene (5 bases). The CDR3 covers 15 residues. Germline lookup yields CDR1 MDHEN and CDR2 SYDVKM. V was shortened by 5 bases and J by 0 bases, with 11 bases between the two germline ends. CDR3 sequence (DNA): TGTGCCAGCAGTCCACCTACTAGCTCCTACAATGAGCAGTTCTTC. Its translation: CASSPPTSSYNEQFF.

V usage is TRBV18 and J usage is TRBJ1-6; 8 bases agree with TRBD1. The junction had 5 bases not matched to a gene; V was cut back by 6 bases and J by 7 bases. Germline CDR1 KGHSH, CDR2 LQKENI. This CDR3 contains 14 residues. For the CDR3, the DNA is TGTGCCAGCTCCCAAGGACAGGGCAATTCACCCCTCCACTTT. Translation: CASSQGQGNSPLHF. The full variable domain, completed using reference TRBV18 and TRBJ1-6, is NAGVMQNPRHLVRRRGQEARLRCSPMKGHSHVYWYRQLPEEGLKFMVYLQKENIIDESGMPKERFSAEFPKEGPSILRIQQVVRGDSAAYFCASSQGQGNSPLHFGNGTRLTVT.

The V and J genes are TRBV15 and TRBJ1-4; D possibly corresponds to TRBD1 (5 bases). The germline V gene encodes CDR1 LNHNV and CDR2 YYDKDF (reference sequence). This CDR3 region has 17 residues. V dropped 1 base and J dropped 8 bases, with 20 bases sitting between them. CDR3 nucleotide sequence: TGTGCCACCAGCAGAGGGGGGATGTGGTCGGGAGAGGAAAAACTGTTTTTT. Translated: CATSRGGMWSGEEKLFF.

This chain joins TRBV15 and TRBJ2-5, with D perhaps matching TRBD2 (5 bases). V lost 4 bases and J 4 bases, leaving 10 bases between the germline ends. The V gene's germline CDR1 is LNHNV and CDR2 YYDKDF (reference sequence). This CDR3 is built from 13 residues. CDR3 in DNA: TGTGCCACCAGCAAGGAGGCCGGAGAGACCCAGTACTTC. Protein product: CATSKEAGETQYF. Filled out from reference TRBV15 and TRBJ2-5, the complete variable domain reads DAMVIQNPRYQVTQFGKPVTLSCSQTLNHNVMYWYQQKSSQAPKLLFHYYDKDFNNEADTPDNFQSRRPNTSFCFLDIRSPGLGDTAMYLCATSKEAGETQYFGPGTRLLVL.

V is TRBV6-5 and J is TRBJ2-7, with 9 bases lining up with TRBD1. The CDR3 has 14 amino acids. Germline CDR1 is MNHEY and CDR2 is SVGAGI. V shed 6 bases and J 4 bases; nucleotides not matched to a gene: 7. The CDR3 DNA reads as TGTGCCAGCAGCTCCGGGACAGGGAAGTACGAGCAGTACTTC. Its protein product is CASSSGTGKYEQYF.

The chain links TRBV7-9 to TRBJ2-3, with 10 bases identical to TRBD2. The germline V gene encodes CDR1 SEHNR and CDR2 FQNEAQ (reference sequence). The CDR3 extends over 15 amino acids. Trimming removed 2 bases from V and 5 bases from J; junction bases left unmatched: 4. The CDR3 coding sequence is TGTGCCAGCAGCTTAAAGCTAGCGGGAGAAGATACGCAGTATTTT. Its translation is CASSLKLAGEDTQYF.

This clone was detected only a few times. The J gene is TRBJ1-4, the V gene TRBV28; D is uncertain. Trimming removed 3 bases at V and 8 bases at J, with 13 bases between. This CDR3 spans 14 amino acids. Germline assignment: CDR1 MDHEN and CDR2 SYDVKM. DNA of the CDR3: TGTGCCAGCAGTTTCGAGGGTCGGGAGGAAAAACTGTTTTTT. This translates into CASSFEGREEKLFF.

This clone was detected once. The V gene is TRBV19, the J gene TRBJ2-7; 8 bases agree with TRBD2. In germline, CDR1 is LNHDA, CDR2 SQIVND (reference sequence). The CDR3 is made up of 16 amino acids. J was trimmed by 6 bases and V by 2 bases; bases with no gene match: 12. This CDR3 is CASSIRPSGSRCEQYF. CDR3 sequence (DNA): TGTGCCAGTAGTATAAGACCCAGCGGGAGTAGGTGCGAGCAGTACTTC.

The CDR3 protein is CASSRGGSTDTQYF. The CDR3 DNA reads as TGCGCCAGCAGCCGGGGGGGAAGCACAGATACGCAGTATTTT. The chain combines TRBV5-1 with TRBJ2-3; 8 nucleotides match TRBD2. This CDR3 contains 14 residues. V was clipped by 4 bases and J by 0 bases; unmatched bases: 1. Germline V gene data show CDR1 as SGHRS and CDR2 as YFSETQ.

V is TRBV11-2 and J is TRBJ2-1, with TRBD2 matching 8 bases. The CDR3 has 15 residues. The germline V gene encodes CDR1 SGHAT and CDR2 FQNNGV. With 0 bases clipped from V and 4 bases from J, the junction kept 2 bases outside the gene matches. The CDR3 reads CASSLEGLGYNEQFF. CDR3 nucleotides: TGTGCCAGCAGCTTAGAGGGACTAGGGTACAATGAGCAGTTCTTC.

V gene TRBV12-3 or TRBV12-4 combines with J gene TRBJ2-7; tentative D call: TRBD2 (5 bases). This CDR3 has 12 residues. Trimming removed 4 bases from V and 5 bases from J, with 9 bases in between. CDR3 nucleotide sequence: TGTGCCAGCAGTTCGAACGGGGACGAGCAGTACTTC. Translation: CASSSNGDEQYF.

CDR3 nucleotide sequence: TGTGCCAGCAGTGACAGGGTTGGCGGGACCTACAATGAGCAGTTCTTC. Protein: CASSDRVGGTYNEQFF. The chain uses TRBV2 and TRBJ2-1; tentatively, D is TRBD2 (6 bases). The CDR3 loop spans 16 amino acids. The V gene's germline CDR1 is SNHLY and CDR2 FYNNEI. Trimming pared 3 bases from V and 2 bases from J, leaving 14 bases between.

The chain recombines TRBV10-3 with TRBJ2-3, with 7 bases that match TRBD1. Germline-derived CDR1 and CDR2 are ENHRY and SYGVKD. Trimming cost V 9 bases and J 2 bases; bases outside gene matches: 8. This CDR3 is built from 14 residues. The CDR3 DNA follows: TGTGCCATAAGGGACAGCGTAACCACAGATACGCAGTATTTT. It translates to CAIRDSVTTDTQYF.

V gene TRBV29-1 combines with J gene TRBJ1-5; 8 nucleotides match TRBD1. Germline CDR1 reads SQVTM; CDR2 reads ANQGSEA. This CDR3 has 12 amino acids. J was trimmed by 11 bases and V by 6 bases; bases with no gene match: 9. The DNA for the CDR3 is TGCAGCGTAGGACAGGAGGACAGGGCCCAGCATTTT. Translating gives CSVGQEDRAQHF.

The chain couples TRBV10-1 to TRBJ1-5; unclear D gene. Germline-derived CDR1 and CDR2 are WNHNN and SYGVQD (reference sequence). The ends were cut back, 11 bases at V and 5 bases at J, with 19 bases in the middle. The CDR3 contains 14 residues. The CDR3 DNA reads TGCGCCGGCCGGAAATTCATAGAGGATCAGCCCCAGCATTTT. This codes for CAGRKFIEDQPQHF.

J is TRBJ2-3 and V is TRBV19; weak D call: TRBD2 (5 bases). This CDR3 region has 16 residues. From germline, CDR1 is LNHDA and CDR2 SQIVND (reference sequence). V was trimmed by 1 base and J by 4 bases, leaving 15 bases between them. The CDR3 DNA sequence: TGTGCCAGTAGTATAGTCCAGCGGAAGAGTGCAGATACGCAGTATTTT. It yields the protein CASSIVQRKSADTQYF.

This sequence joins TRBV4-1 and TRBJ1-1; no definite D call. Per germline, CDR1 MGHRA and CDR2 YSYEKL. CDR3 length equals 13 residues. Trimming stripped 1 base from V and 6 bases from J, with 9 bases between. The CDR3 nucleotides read TGCGCCAGCAGCCAAGTCCCCGGGGCTGAAGCTTTCTTT. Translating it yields CASSQVPGAEAFF.

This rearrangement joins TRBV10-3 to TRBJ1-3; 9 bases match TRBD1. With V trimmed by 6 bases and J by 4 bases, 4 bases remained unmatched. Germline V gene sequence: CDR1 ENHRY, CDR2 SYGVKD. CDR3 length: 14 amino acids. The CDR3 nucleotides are TGTGCCATCAGGCGGACAGGGGACGGAAACACCATATATTTT. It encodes CAIRRTGDGNTIYF.

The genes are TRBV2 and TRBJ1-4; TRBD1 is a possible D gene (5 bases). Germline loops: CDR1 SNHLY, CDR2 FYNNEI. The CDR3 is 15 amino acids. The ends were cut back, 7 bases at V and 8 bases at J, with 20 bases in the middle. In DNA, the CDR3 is TGTGCCAGCACCGAAGGAGGCAGGGCGGGAGAAAAACTGTTTTTT. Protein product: CASTEGGRAGEKLFF.

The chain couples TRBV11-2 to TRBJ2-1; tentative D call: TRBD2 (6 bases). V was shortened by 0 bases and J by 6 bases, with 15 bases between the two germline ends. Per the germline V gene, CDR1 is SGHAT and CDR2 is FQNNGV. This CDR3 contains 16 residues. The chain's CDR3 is CASSLESSGGTNEQFF. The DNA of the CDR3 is TGTGCCAGCAGCTTAGAATCGTCCGGAGGGACCAATGAGCAGTTCTTC.

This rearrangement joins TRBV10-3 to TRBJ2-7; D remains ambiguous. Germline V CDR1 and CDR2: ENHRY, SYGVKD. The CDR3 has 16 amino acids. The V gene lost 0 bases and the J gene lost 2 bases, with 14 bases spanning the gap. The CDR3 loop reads CAISESIKPAAYEQYF. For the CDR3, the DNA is TGTGCCATCAGTGAGTCGATCAAGCCGGCGGCCTACGAGCAGTACTTC.

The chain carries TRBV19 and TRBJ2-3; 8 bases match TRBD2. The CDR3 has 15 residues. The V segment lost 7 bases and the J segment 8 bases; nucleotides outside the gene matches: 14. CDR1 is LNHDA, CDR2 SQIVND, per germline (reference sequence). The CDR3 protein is CASIEAGEPTRTQYF. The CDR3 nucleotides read TGTGCCAGTATTGAAGCGGGAGAGCCAACCCGTACGCAGTATTTT.

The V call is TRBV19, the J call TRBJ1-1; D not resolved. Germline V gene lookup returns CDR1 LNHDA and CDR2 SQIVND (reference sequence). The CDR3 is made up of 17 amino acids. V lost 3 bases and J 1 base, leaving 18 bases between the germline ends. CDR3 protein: CASSISWAGVGNTEAFF. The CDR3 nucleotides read TGTGCCAGTAGTATCTCCTGGGCCGGGGTGGGGAACACTGAAGCTTTCTTT.

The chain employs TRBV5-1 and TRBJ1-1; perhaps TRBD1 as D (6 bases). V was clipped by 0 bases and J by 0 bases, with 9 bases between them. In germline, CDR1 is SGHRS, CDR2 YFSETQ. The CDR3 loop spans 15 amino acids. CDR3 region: CASSLVGQMNTEAFF. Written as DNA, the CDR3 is TGCGCCAGCAGCTTGGTCGGACAGATGAACACTGAAGCTTTCTTT.

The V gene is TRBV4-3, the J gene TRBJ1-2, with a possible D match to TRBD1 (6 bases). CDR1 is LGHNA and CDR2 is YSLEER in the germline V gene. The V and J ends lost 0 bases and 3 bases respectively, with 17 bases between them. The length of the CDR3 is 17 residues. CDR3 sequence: CASSQDQIWTAHYGYTF. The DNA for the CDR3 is TGCGCCAGCAGCCAAGACCAGATATGGACAGCTCACTATGGCTACACCTTC.

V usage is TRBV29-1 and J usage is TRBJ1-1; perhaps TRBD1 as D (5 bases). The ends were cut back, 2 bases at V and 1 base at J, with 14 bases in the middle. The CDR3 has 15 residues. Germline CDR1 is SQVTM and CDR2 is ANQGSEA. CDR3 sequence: CSVEWGLGGNTEAFF. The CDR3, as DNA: TGCAGCGTTGAATGGGGACTGGGAGGGAACACTGAAGCTTTCTTT.